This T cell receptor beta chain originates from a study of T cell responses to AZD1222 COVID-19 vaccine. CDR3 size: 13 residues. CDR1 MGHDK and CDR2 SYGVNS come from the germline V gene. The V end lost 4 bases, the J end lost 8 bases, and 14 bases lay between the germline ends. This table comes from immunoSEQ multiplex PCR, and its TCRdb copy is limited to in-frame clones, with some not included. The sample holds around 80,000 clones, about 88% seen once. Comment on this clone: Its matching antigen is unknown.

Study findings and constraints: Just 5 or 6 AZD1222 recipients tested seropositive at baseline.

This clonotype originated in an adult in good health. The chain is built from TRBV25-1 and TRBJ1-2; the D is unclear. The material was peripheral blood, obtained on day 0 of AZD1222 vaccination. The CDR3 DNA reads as TGTGCCAGCAGTGCCCCAGCGGAGGGAGGCTACACCTTC. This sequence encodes CASSAPAEGGYTF.